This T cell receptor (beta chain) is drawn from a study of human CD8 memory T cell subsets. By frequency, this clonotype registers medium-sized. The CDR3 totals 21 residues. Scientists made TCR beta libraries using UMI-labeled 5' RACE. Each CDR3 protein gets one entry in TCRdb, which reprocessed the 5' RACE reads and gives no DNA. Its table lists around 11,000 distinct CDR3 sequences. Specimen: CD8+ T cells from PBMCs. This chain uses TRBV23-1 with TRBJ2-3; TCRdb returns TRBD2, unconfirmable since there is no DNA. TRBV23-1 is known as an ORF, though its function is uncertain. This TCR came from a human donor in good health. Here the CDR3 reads CASTTRRRLAGGPYHTDTQYF.